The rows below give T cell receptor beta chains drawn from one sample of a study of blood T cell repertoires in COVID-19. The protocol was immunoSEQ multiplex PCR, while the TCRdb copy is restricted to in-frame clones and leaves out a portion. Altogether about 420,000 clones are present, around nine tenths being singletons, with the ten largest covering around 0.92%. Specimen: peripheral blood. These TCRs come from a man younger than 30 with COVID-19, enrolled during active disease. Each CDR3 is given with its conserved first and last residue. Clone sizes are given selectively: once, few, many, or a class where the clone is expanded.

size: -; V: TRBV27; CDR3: CASSHRGGTEAFF
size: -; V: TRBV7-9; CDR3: CASSPKFLVGQNIQYF
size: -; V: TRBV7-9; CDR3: CASRGGLAVVTDTQYF
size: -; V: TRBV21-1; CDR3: CASSKRLSGGSYNEQFF
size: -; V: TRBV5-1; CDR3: CASSSLPGTGDEQYF
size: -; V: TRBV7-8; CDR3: CATGTGSYEQYF
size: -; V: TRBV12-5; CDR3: CASGAGGTDTQYF
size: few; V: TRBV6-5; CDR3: CASRREGDQPQHF
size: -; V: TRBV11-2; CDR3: CASSLTGTSYYEQYF
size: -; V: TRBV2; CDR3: CASRETSGGPETQYF
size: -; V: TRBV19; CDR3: CASSIGGQGVYEQYF
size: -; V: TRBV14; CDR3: CASSQGLGPYEQYF
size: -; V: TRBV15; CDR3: CATSRDGGFQETQYF
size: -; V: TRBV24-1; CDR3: CATSDPQREGTGELFF
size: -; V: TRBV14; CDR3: CASSQGSGRRSTDTQYF
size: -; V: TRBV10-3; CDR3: CAISESWTGEFGDTQYF
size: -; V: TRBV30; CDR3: CAWSVLRPYNEQFF
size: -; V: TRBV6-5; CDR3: CASSYSIRGEQYF
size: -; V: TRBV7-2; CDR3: CASSPGQGRGGANVLTF
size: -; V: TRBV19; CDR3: CASSIAGGMSSYEQYF
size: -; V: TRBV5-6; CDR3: CASSLGALYTDTQYF
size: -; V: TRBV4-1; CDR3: CASSPADQETQYF